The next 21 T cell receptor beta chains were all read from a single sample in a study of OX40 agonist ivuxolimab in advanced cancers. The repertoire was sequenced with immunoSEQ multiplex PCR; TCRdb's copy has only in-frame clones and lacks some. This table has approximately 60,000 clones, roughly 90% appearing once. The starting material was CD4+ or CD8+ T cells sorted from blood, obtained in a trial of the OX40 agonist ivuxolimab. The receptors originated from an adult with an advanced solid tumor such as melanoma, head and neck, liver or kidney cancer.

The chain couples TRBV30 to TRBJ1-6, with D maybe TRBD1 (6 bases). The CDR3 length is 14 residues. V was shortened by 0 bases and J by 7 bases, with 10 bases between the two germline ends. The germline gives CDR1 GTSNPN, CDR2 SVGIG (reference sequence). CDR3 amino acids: CAWSVDRQNSPLHF. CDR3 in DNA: TGTGCCTGGAGTGTGGACAGACAGAATTCACCCCTCCACTTT.

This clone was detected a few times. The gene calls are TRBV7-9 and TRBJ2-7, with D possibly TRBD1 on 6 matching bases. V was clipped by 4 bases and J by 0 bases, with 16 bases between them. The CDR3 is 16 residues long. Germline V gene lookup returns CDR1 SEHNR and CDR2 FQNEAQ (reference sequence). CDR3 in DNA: TGTGCCAGCAGCTCCTCCACCGGGACACTCTCCTACGAGCAGTACTTC. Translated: CASSSSTGTLSYEQYF.

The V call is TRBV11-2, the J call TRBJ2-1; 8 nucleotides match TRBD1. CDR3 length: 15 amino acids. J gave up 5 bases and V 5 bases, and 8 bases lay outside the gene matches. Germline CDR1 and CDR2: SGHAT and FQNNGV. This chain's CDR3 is CASSTRTGKDNEQFF. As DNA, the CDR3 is TGTGCCAGCAGCACGCGGACAGGGAAGGACAATGAGCAGTTCTTC.

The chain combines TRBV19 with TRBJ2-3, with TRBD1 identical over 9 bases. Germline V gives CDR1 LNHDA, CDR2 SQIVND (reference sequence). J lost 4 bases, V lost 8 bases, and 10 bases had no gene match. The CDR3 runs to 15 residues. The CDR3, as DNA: TGTGCCAGTCAAAATCGAGGGACAGGGCCAGATACGCAGTATTTT. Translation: CASQNRGTGPDTQYF.

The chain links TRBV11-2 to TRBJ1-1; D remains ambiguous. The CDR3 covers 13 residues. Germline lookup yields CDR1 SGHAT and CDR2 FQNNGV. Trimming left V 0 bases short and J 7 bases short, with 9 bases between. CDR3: CASSLDPVGEAFF. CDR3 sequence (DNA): TGTGCCAGCAGCTTAGATCCGGTGGGTGAAGCTTTCTTT.

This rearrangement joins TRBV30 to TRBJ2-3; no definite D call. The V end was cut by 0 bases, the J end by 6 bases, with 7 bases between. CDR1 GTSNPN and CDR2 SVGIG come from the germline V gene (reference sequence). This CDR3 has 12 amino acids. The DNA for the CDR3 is TGTGCCTGGAGTGTACTGGGGGATACGCAGTATTTT. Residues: CAWSVLGDTQYF.

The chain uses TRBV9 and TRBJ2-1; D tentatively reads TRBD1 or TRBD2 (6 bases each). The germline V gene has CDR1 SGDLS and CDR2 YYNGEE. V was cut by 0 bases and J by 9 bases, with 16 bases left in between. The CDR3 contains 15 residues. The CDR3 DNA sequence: TGTGCCAGCAGCGTAGAGGGGGGAGTATTACGTGAGCAGTTCTTC. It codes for CASSVEGGVLREQFF.

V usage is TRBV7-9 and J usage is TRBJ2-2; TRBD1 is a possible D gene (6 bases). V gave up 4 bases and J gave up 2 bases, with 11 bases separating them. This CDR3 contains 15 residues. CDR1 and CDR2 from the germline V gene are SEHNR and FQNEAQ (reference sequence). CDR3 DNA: TGTGCCAGCAGCTCGAAAGGGGGAAACACCGGGGAGCTGTTTTTT. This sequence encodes CASSSKGGNTGELFF.

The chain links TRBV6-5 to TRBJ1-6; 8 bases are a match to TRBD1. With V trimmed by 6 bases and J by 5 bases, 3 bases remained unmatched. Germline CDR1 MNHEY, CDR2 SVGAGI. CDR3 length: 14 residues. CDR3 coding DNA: TGTGCCAGCAGGCAGGGGGCGGATAATTCACCCCTCCACTTT. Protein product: CASRQGADNSPLHF.

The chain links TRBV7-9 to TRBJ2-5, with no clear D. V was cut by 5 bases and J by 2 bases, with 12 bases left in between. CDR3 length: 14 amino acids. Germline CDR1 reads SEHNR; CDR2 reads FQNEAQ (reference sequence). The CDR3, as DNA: TGTGCCAGCAGCCGGGTACAGCCACAAGAGACCCAGTACTTC. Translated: CASSRVQPQETQYF.

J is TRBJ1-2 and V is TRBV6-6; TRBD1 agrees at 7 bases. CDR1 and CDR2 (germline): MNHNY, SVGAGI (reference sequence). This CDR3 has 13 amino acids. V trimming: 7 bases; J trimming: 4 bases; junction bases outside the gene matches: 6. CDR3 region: CASISRQGYGYTF. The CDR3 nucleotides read TGTGCCAGCATTAGTAGACAGGGCTATGGCTACACCTTC.

The CDR3 DNA follows: TGTGCCAGCAGTTTATTAGGAGGTCAGCCCCAGCATTTT. It encodes CASSLLGGQPQHF. The J gene is TRBJ1-5, the V gene TRBV28, with no clear D. The V end lost 1 base, the J end lost 6 bases, and 7 bases lay between the germline ends. Germline CDR1 and CDR2: MDHEN and SYDVKM. The CDR3 has 13 residues.

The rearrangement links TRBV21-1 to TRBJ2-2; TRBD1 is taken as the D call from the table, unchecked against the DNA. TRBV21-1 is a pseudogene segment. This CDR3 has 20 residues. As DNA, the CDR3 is TGTGCCAGCAGCAAATTGCGGGACAGGGGACATCCCCAGAACACCGGGGAGCTGTTTTTT. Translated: CASSKLRDRGHPQNTGELFF.

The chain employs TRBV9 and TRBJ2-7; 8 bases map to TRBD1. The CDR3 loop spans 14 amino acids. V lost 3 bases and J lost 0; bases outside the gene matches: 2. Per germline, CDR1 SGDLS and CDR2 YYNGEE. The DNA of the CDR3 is TGTGCCAGCAGCGCACAGGGGGACTCCTACGAGCAGTACTTC. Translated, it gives CASSAQGDSYEQYF.

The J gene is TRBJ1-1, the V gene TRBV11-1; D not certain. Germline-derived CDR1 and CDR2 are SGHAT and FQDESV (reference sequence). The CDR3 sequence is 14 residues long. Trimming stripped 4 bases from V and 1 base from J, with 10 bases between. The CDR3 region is CASSSYMGNTEAFF. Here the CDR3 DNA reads TGTGCCAGCAGCTCCTATATGGGGAACACTGAAGCTTTCTTT.

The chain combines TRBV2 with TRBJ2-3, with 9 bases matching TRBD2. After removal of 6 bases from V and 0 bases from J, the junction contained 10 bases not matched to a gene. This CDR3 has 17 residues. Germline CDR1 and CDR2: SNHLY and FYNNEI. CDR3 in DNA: TGTGCCAGCAGCAGAGCGGTAGCGGGAGTAAGCACAGATACGCAGTATTTT. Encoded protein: CASSRAVAGVSTDTQYF.

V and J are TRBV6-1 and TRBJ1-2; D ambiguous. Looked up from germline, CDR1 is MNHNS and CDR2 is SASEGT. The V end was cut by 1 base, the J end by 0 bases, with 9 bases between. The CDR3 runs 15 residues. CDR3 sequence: CASSEGSNANYGYTF. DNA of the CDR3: TGTGCCAGCAGTGAAGGTAGCAACGCTAACTATGGCTACACCTTC.

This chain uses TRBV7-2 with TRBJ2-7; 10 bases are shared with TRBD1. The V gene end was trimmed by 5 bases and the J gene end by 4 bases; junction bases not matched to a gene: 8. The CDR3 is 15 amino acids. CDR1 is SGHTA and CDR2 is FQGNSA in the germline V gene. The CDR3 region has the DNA TGTGCCAGCAGCCGTCCGGGACAGGGGTTTTACGAGCAGTACTTC. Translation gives CASSRPGQGFYEQYF.

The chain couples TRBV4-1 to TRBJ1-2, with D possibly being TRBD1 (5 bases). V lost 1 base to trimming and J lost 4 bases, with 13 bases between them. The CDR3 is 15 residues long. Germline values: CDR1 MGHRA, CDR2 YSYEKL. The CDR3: CASSQGGAGGYGYTF. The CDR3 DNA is TGCGCCAGCAGCCAAGGAGGCGCGGGGGGCTATGGCTACACCTTC.

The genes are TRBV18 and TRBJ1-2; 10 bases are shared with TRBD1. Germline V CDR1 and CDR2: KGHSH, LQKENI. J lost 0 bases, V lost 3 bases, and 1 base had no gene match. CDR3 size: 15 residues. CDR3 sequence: CASSPGTGANYGYTF. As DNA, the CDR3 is TGTGCCAGCTCACCCGGGACAGGGGCTAACTATGGCTACACCTTC.

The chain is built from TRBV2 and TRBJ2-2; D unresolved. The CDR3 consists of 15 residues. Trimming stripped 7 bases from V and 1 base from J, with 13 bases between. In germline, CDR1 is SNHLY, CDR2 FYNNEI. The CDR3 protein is CASKFLGMNTGELFF. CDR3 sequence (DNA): TGTGCCAGCAAGTTCTTGGGGATGAACACCGGGGAGCTGTTTTTT.